Presented here are 3 T cell receptor beta chains from one specimen sequenced in a study of cytomegalovirus exposure and HLA in healthy donors. Sequenced by immunoSEQ multiplex PCR; TCRdb stores in-frame clones only, minus some. The table includes some 260,000 clones, less than 90% detected once. The sample taken for sequencing was PBMCs. The receptors stem from a man younger than 30 in good health and CMV-seropositive.

The V call is TRBV6-6, the J call TRBJ2-1; a weak D match, TRBD2 (5 bases). The CDR3 consists of 15 residues. The germline V gene encodes CDR1 MNHNY and CDR2 SVGAGI (reference sequence). V shed 0 bases and J shed 7 bases, with 13 bases lying between them. The CDR3 loop reads CASSYSRGIGNEQFF. The DNA of the CDR3 is TGTGCCAGCAGTTACTCGAGAGGGATAGGAAATGAGCAGTTCTTC.

The chain uses TRBV6-1 and TRBJ1-5, with D uncertain. Germline V gene sequence: CDR1 MNHNS, CDR2 SASEGT. Trimming took 5 bases from V and 3 from J, leaving 11 bases between them. The CDR3 contains 14 residues. The CDR3 DNA sequence: TGTGCCAGCAGTCCACCCGGTAACAATCAGCCCCAGCATTTT. This gives the protein CASSPPGNNQPQHF.

This clone has just a few counts. The chain couples TRBV5-6 to TRBJ2-7, with TRBD2 identical over 10 bases. The CDR3 runs to 16 residues. The V segment lost 1 base and the J segment 0 bases; nucleotides outside the gene matches: 4. Germline V lookup: CDR1 SGHDT, CDR2 YYEEEE. This CDR3 reads CASSLLAGESSYEQYF. DNA of the CDR3: TGTGCCAGCAGCTTGCTAGCGGGAGAGAGCTCCTACGAGCAGTACTTC. Looking up the rest from reference TRBV5-6 and TRBJ2-7 gives the full variable domain: DAGVTQSPTHLIKTRGQQVTLRCSPKSGHDTVSWYQQALGQGPQFIFQYYEEEERQRGNFPDRFSGHQFPNYSSELNVNALLLGDSALYLCASSLLAGESSYEQYFGPGTRLTVT.